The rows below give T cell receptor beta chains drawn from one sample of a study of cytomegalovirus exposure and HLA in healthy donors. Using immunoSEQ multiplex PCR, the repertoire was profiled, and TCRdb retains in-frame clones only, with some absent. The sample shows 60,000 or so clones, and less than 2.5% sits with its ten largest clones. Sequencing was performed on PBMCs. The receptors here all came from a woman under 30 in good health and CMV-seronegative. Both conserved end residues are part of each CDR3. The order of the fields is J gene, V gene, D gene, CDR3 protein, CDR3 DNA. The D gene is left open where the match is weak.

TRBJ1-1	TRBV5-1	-	CASSLAAGLNTEAFF	TGCGCCAGCAGCTTGGCCGCAGGTTTGAACACTGAAGCTTTCTTT
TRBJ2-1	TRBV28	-	CASSLLGTGWVF	TGTGCCAGCAGTTTATTGGGCACGGGGTGGGTCTTC
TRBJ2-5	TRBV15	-	CATSNEQGGGETQYF	TGTGCCACCAGCAATGAACAGGGAGGGGGGGAGACCCAGTACTTC
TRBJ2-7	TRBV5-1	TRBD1	CASLRDRAHEQYF	TGCGCCAGCCTCCGGGACAGGGCCCACGAGCAGTACTTC
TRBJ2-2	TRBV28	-	CASSLSSGELFF	TGTGCCAGCAGTTTGAGTTCCGGGGAGCTGTTTTTT
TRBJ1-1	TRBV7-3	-	CASSPTGFTEAFF	TGTGCCAGCAGCCCCACAGGGTTCACTGAAGCTTTCTTT
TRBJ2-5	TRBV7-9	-	CASSHAEAQYF	TGTGCCAGCAGCCACGCGGAGGCCCAGTACTTC
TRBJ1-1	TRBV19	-	CASSPRDTSEAFF	TGTGCCAGTAGTCCCAGGGACACTAGTGAAGCTTTCTTT
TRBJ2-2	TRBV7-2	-	CASSFRAGAGELFF	TGTGCCAGCAGCTTTCGGGCCGGGGCCGGGGAGCTGTTTTTT
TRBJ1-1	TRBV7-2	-	CASSLDGGRGTEAFF	TGTGCCAGCAGCTTAGACGGGGGGAGGGGCACTGAAGCTTTCTTT
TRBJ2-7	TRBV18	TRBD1	CASSPGQGAVEQYF	TGTGCCAGCTCACCCGGACAGGGGGCGGTTGAGCAGTACTTC
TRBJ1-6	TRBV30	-	CAWTLFSSYNSPLHF	TGTGCCTGGACCTTATTTAGCTCCTATAATTCACCCCTCCACTTT
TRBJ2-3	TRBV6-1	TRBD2	CASSPGLAADTQYF	TGTGCCAGCAGTCCAGGACTAGCCGCAGATACGCAGTATTTT
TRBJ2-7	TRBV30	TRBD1	CAWSHRGEQYF	TGTGCCTGGAGTCACAGGGGCGAGCAGTACTTC
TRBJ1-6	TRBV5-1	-	CASSMRQVNSPLHF	TGCGCCAGCAGCATGAGACAGGTGAATTCACCCCTCCACTTT
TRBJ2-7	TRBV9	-	CASSGSATLGGQYF	TGTGCCAGCAGCGGGTCAGCGACTCTAGGCGGGCAGTACTTC
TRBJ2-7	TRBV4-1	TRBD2	CASSLFVPRGLANGEQYF	TGCGCCAGCAGCCTATTCGTCCCCCGCGGACTAGCGAATGGCGAGCAGTACTTC
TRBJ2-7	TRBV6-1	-	CASSEAETGEQYF	TGTGCCAGCAGTGAAGCAGAGACGGGGGAGCAGTACTTC
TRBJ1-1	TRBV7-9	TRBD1	CASSYTGAIATEAFF	TGTGCCAGCAGCTACACAGGGGCGATTGCTACTGAAGCTTTCTTT
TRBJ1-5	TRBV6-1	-	CASSEAGRNQPQHF	TGTGCCAGCAGTGAAGCGGGGAGGAATCAGCCCCAGCATTTT
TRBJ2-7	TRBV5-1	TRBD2	CASSPWGREFSYEQYF	TGCGCCAGCAGCCCTTGGGGGAGGGAATTCTCCTACGAGCAGTACTTC
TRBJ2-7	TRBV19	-	CASSIREWRGEYEQYF	TGTGCCAGTAGTATCCGGGAATGGCGGGGAGAGTACGAGCAGTACTTC
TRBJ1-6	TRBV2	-	CASSVQGFGSPLHF	TGTGCCAGCAGTGTACAGGGCTTCGGTTCACCCCTCCACTTT